This T cell receptor beta chain was captured by sequencing in a study of blood T cell repertoires in COVID-19. About the research overall: Collection of acute and convalescent COVID-19 samples took place in the United States, Italy and Spain. Nucleic acid was either cDNA or gDNA, and it came from T cells, B-cell-depleted T cells, or PBMCs.

CDR1 and CDR2 (germline): SGHTA, FQGNSA. Trimming cost V 1 base and J 4 bases; bases outside gene matches: 5. The CDR3 covers 15 residues. In the authors' methods: Amplification with reference gene primers provided the estimates of nucleated cell counts. Only in-frame clones appear in the TCRdb table, and some are missing; sequencing was by immunoSEQ multiplex PCR. Clone size and the V and J calls come from that table; the DNA yielded D and trimming. In the table there are some 120,000 clones, approximately 85% of which are singletons. What was sequenced was peripheral blood. The chain uses TRBV7-2 and TRBJ2-3; TRBD1 matches at 7 bases. This clonotype originated in a human donor in a cohort sampled during active COVID-19. For the CDR3, the DNA is TGTGCCAGCAGCTTAGTATCAACAGGGGCAGATACGCAGTATTTT. This translates into CASSLVSTGADTQYF.